This TCR beta chain was captured by sequencing in a study of Ad26.COV2.S vaccination and SARS-CoV-2 variants. Study-level information: Intramuscular Ad26.COV2.S doses were given once or twice, 56 days apart.

Trimming cost V 1 base and J 2 bases; bases outside gene matches: 4. This CDR3 is built from 17 residues. Germline V gene data show CDR1 as SGHAT and CDR2 as FQNNGV. Stated treatment: around 19 received Ad26.COV2.S at low or high dose, single or two shots; roughly five received placebo; per-sample allocation not given. After the first vaccine or placebo injection, samples were drawn on day 63. Based in Boston, the donor was an adult of 18-55 years. Study findings and constraints: While placebo recipients had lower spike-specific TCR breadth, vaccine recipients had more. CD8+ and CD4+ T cells specific for spike reportedly responded with substantial breadth after vaccination.

Measured with immunoSEQ multiplex PCR; TCRdb has only the in-frame clones, and not every one. The table shows 300,000 to 400,000 clones, with 88% occurring only once. As concerns this clone: What it binds is not known.

The clonotype comes from a person between 18 and 65 years old who received the Ad26.COV2.S COVID-19 vaccine or a placebo. The chain has TRBV11-2 and TRBJ1-5; 11 bases match TRBD1. The sequencing used peripheral blood, collected in a trial of Ad26.COV2.S vaccine versus placebo. The CDR3 is CASSLGTGGAGNQPQHF. CDR3 sequence (DNA): TGTGCCAGCAGCTTAGGGACAGGGGGCGCGGGCAATCAGCCCCAGCATTTT.